This passage covers 27 T cell receptor beta chains from one sample sequenced in a study of vaccination and CD4 T cells after COVID-19. Treatment reported: roughly nine-day PBMC culture with coronavirus spike peptide pools or control peptides (ViraFEST assay). Gathered ahead of the COVID-19 pandemic (2011-2018) were the CD4+ T cells of the unexposed donor. The Oncomine TCR Beta short-read assay was applied to DNA of cultured CD4+ T cells. TCRdb reprocessed the PCR reads via MiXCR and lists one record per CDR3 protein. The sample shows 4,000 to 5,500 distinct CDR3 sequences, 60% of them seen only once. Their antigen targets remain unknown. The sample was CD4+ T cells from blood, cultured in vitro. The receptors here all came from a human donor in good health.

This clonotype was counted a few times. The chain has TRBV6-1 and TRBJ1-2; 7 bases fit TRBD1. V dropped 3 bases and J dropped 5; count of bases not matched to a gene: 3. The CDR3 consists of 13 residues. Germline CDR1 and CDR2: MNHNS and SASEGT. CDR3 coding DNA: TGTGCCAGCAGTGAGACAGGGAGGTATGGCTACACCTTC. It yields the protein CASSETGRYGYTF.

This clonotype was picked up a small number of times. The chain combines TRBV20-1 with TRBJ2-3; TRBD2 might be the D (5 bases). The ends were cut back, 6 bases at V and 4 bases at J, with 20 bases in the middle. Germline V lookup: CDR1 DFQATT, CDR2 SNEGSKA (reference sequence). The CDR3 runs to 15 residues. The CDR3 here is CSAVGQRYRPDTQYF. The CDR3 DNA sequence: TGCAGTGCCGTAGGGCAGCGGTATCGCCCAGATACGCAGTATTTT.

The chain links TRBV4-3 to TRBJ2-4, with 8 bases that match TRBD2. The CDR3 runs to 16 residues. V was pared by 0 bases and J by 5 bases, with 6 bases of the junction left unmatched. Germline CDR1 and CDR2: LGHNA and YSLEER. The CDR3 sequence: CASSQDGRGAQNIQYF. The CDR3, as DNA: TGCGCCAGCAGCCAAGACGGGCGGGGGGCCCAAAACATTCAGTACTTC.

This clonotype was seen just once. The V gene is TRBV19, the J gene TRBJ2-1; 10 bases are a match to TRBD1. The CDR3 totals 15 residues. CDR1 and CDR2 (germline): LNHDA, SQIVND (reference sequence). Trimming at V came to 6 bases and at J to 3 bases, leaving 5 bases not matched to a gene. The CDR3 loop is CASRPWDRGYNEQFF. The CDR3 coding sequence is TGTGCCAGTAGGCCTTGGGACAGGGGCTACAATGAGCAGTTCTTC. The full variable domain, its missing parts supplied by reference TRBV19 and TRBJ2-1, is DGGITQSPKYLFRKEGQNVTLSCEQNLNHDAMYWYRQDPGQGLRLIYYSQIVNDFQKGDIAEGYSVSREKKESFPLTVTSAQKNPTAFYLCASRPWDRGYNEQFFGPGTRLTVL.

The genes are TRBV19 and TRBJ1-2, with D hard to call. Germline CDR1 reads LNHDA; CDR2 reads SQIVND (reference sequence). The CDR3 contains 13 residues. The V gene lost 3 bases and the J gene lost 3 bases, with 8 bases spanning the gap. The CDR3: CASSIWEHYGYTF. DNA for the CDR3: TGTGCCAGTAGTATTTGGGAACACTATGGCTACACCTTC.

CDR3 sequence reads: CASKGSAYNSPLHF. The CDR3 bases are TGTGCCAGCAAGGGGAGCGCCTATAATTCACCCCTCCACTTT. The genes are TRBV5-8 and TRBJ1-6; D is possibly TRBD1 (5 bases). This CDR3 is 14 amino acids long. Germline assignment: CDR1 SGHTS and CDR2 YDEGEE. Trimming cost V 6 bases and J 2 bases, with 9 bases left between them.

The chain uses TRBV5-1 and TRBJ1-1; a weak D match, TRBD1 (5 bases). The CDR3 loop spans 14 amino acids. V dropped 0 bases and J dropped 6 bases, with 12 bases sitting between them. Per germline, CDR1 SGHRS and CDR2 YFSETQ. CDR3 sequence (DNA): TGCGCCAGCAGCTTGGGGGGGGTGAAGGCTGAAGCTTTCTTT. Its translation: CASSLGGVKAEAFF.

The gene calls are TRBV6-5 and TRBJ2-7, with D possibly matching TRBD2 (5 bases). The V gene's germline CDR1 is MNHEY and CDR2 SVGAGI. The CDR3 totals 16 residues. Between the trimmed V and J ends, which lost 4 bases and 3 bases, there was a span of 19 bases. The CDR3 here is CASSSPTAGTLYEQYF. The CDR3 nucleotides read TGTGCCAGCAGTTCCCCGACGGCGGGCACCCTCTACGAGCAGTACTTC.

The chain combines TRBV12-3 or TRBV12-4 with TRBJ1-5, with unresolved D. This CDR3 contains 14 residues. The germline V and J ends were trimmed by 3 bases and 4 bases, with 10 bases remaining between them. This CDR3 is CASSLVSANQPQHF. The CDR3 DNA sequence: TGTGCCAGCAGTTTGGTAAGCGCTAATCAGCCCCAGCATTTT.

The rearrangement joins TRBV20-1 to TRBJ1-2; D ambiguous. CDR3 length: 14 amino acids. Trimming took off 0 bases at V and 2 bases at J, with 10 bases between the two ends. Germline-derived CDR1 and CDR2 are DFQATT and SNEGSKA (reference sequence). Here the CDR3 reads CSARDAKGNYGYTF. The CDR3 DNA reads as TGCAGTGCTAGAGACGCAAAGGGCAACTATGGCTACACCTTC.

The chain joins TRBV7-6 to TRBJ2-2; D call uncertain. V lost 1 base to trimming and J lost 4 bases, with 10 bases between them. The germline gives CDR1 SGHVS, CDR2 FNYEAQ. The CDR3 is 15 residues long. The CDR3 DNA reads TGTGCCAGCAGCTTAGGCGCGGCCCTCACCGGGGAGCTGTTTTTT. Residues: CASSLGAALTGELFF.

The V call is TRBV18, the J call TRBJ1-5; D remains ambiguous. CDR3 size: 15 residues. Deletions cut 1 base from V and 4 bases from J, with 11 bases between. Germline CDR1 reads KGHSH; CDR2 reads LQKENI. The CDR3: CASSPLRQRNQPQHF. CDR3 coding DNA: TGTGCCAGCTCACCACTCCGGCAGAGAAATCAGCCCCAGCATTTT.

The chain recombines TRBV27 with TRBJ1-2, with TRBD1 as a possible D gene (6 bases). CDR3 length: 13 amino acids. Germline V lookup: CDR1 MNHEY, CDR2 SMNVEV (reference sequence). Between the trimmed V and J ends, which lost 5 bases and 4 bases, there was a span of 11 bases. The CDR3 reads CASSGTKRYGYTF. The CDR3 bases are TGTGCCAGCAGTGGGACAAAACGCTATGGCTACACCTTC.

This clonotype was seen a few times. J is TRBJ2-7 and V is TRBV15; TRBD2 might be the D (5 bases). This CDR3 has 14 amino acids. Between the trimmed V and J ends, which lost 1 base and 0 bases, there was a span of 7 bases. Germline loops: CDR1 LNHNV, CDR2 YYDKDF (reference sequence). CDR3 sequence reads: CATSRARDSYEQYF. The CDR3 DNA reads as TGTGCCACCAGCAGAGCTCGGGACTCCTACGAGCAGTACTTC.

The chain carries TRBV20-1 and TRBJ1-6, with TRBD1 matching 10 bases. J lost 7 bases, V lost 5 bases, and 2 bases had no gene match. Germline CDR1 DFQATT, CDR2 SNEGSKA (reference sequence). The CDR3 totals 13 residues. The CDR3 DNA sequence: TGCAGTGCTCGGACAGGGGGGAATTCACCCCTCCACTTT. It specifies CSARTGGNSPLHF.

The gene calls are TRBV27 and TRBJ1-2; the D is unclear. V lost 3 bases to trimming and J lost 4 bases, with 12 bases between them. Germline-derived CDR1 and CDR2 are MNHEY and SMNVEV (reference sequence). The CDR3 runs 14 residues. In nucleotides, the CDR3 is TGTGCCAGCAGTTTGTTTGACGGGTCCTATGGCTACACCTTC. Translated, it gives CASSLFDGSYGYTF.

This rearrangement joins TRBV24-1 to TRBJ2-3; D gene uncertain. The germline V gene has CDR1 KGHDR and CDR2 SFDVKD. The CDR3 covers 14 residues. The V gene lost 5 bases and the J gene lost 2 bases, with 10 bases spanning the gap. The CDR3 sequence: CATSGRGTTDTQYF. CDR3 nucleotides: TGTGCCACCAGTGGTAGAGGTACCACAGATACGCAGTATTTT.

This clonotype was detected a few times. The chain combines TRBV6-1 with TRBJ2-3, with TRBD2 matching over 7 bases. Germline CDR1 reads MNHNS; CDR2 reads SASEGT. V shed 2 bases, J shed 7 bases, and the junction held 6 bases outside the gene matches. The CDR3 totals 14 residues. CDR3 nucleotide sequence: TGTGCCAGCAGTGAACAAGCGGGGTTCCATACGCAGTATTTT. Its protein product is CASSEQAGFHTQYF.

The chain uses TRBV7-2 and TRBJ1-1, with D tentatively TRBD1 (6 bases). V gave up 4 bases and J gave up 8 bases, with 11 bases separating them. The CDR3 loop spans 12 amino acids. Germline V gene sequence: CDR1 SGHTA, CDR2 FQGNSA. The CDR3 sequence: CASSSPDREAFF. CDR3 coding DNA: TGTGCCAGCAGCTCCCCAGACAGGGAAGCTTTCTTT.

The V and J genes are TRBV19 and TRBJ2-4; TRBD1 is a possible D gene (5 bases). The CDR3 sequence is 17 residues long. The V end was cut by 4 bases, the J end by 0 bases, with 16 bases between. Germline V gene sequence: CDR1 LNHDA, CDR2 SQIVND (reference sequence). In DNA form, the CDR3 reads TGTGCCAGTAGTACCGGCCAGGGTAGGGAAGCCAAAAACATTCAGTACTTC. It is translated as CASSTGQGREAKNIQYF.

The chain joins TRBV12-3 or TRBV12-4 to TRBJ1-5, with D perhaps TRBD1 (5 bases). CDR3 length: 16 residues. V was shortened by 6 bases and J by 6 bases, with 21 bases between the two germline ends. The CDR3 reads CASSSPVRGAVQPQHF. Written as DNA, the CDR3 is TGTGCCAGCAGCTCCCCGGTGAGGGGCGCGGTTCAGCCCCAGCATTTT.

This clonotype was counted between two and nine times. V usage is TRBV12-1 and J usage is TRBJ2-1. TRBV12-1 is recorded as a pseudogene. The CDR3 loop spans 18 amino acids. As DNA, the CDR3 is TGTGCCAGCAAATTTTATGAAAAGGACCTGAGCTCCTACAATGAGCAGTTCTTC. Residues: CASKFYEKDLSSYNEQFF.

This clonotype was counted only a few times. The chain uses TRBV27 and TRBJ2-7; TRBD2 matches 7 bases. The V gene's germline CDR1 is MNHEY and CDR2 SMNVEV (reference sequence). V lost 3 bases to trimming and J lost 5 bases; unmatched junction nucleotides: 7. CDR3 length: 14 residues. The DNA for the CDR3 is TGTGCCAGCAGTTTGACTAGCACATTAAACGAGCAGTACTTC. Translated: CASSLTSTLNEQYF.

V and J are TRBV24-1 and TRBJ1-2, with D possibly matching TRBD1 (6 bases). Germline-derived CDR1 and CDR2 are KGHDR and SFDVKD. CDR3 length: 14 amino acids. V was shortened by 4 bases and J by 8 bases, with 16 bases between the two germline ends. Here the CDR3 DNA reads TGTGCCACCAGTGAGAACAGGGAGCACAAAGGCTACACCTTC. The encoded protein is CATSENREHKGYTF.

The V call is TRBV6-1, the J call TRBJ1-5, with D tentatively TRBD1 (5 bases). The length of the CDR3 is 14 residues. Trimming left V 8 bases short and J 4 bases short, with 15 bases between. Germline V lookup: CDR1 MNHNS, CDR2 SASEGT. CDR3 protein: CASRREGENQPQHF. In nucleotides, the CDR3 is TGTGCCAGCCGCCGCGAAGGGGAGAATCAGCCCCAGCATTTT.

The chain employs TRBV7-2 and TRBJ2-7; D gene unclear. Germline loops: CDR1 SGHTA, CDR2 FQGNSA. This CDR3 region has 12 residues. V lost 0 bases, J lost 3 bases, and 3 bases lay in between. The CDR3, as DNA: TGTGCCAGCAGCTTAGCCGTCTACGAGCAGTACTTC. Its translation is CASSLAVYEQYF.

The chain is built from TRBV10-3 and TRBJ2-7; tentatively, D is TRBD1 (6 bases). Trimming took off 10 bases at V and 3 bases at J, with 19 bases between the two ends. The germline V gene has CDR1 ENHRY and CDR2 SYGVKD. The CDR3 runs 14 residues. CDR3 protein: CATKEPGQNYEQYF. CDR3 sequence (DNA): TGTGCCACCAAAGAACCGGGACAAAACTACGAGCAGTACTTC.